This paragraph covers one T cell receptor (beta chain) sequence. CDR1 is SEHNR and CDR2 is FQNEAQ in the germline V gene (reference sequence). The CDR3 contains 14 residues. Trimming removed 5 bases from V and 3 bases from J, with 13 bases in between. The data were taken from a study of cytomegalovirus exposure and HLA in healthy donors. Amplification used 60 Vbeta primers and 13 Jbeta primers. The method was immunoSEQ multiplex PCR; TCRdb's version includes in-frame clones alone and lacks a portion of them. Of roughly 130,000 clones in the sample, 75% to 85% were seen once. This sequence was found in a middle-aged woman in good health and CMV-seropositive. The sequenced material came from PBMCs. The chain has TRBV7-9 and TRBJ1-2; D call uncertain. CDR3 bases: TGTGCCAGCAGCACCCGCCCGGGGTACTATGGCTACACCTTC. Residues: CASSTRPGYYGYTF. Full variable domain (missing parts from reference TRBV7-9 and TRBJ1-2): DTGVSQNPRHKITKRGQNVTFRCDPISEHNRLYWYRQTLGQGPEFLTYFQNEAQLEKSRLLSDRFSAERPKGSFSTLEIQRTEQGDSAMYLCASSTRPGYYGYTFGSGTRLTVV.